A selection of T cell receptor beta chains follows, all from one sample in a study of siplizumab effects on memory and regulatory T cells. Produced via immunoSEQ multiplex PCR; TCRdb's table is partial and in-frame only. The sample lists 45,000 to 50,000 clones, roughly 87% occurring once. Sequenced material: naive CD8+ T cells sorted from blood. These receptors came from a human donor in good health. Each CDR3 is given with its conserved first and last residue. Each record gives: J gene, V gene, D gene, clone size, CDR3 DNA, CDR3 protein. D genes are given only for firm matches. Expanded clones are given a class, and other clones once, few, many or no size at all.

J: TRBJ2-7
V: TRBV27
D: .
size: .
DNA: TGTGCCAGCAGTTCCAACCGGGACGGCCCTTACGAGCAGTACTTC
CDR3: CASSSNRDGPYEQYF

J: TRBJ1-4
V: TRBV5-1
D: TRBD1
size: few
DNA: TGCGCCAGCAGACCTGACAGGGCTCATGAAAAACTGTTTTTT
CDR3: CASRPDRAHEKLFF

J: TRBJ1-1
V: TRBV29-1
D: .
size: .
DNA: TGCAGCGTTGTGGGGACCGAAGCTTTCTTT
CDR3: CSVVGTEAFF

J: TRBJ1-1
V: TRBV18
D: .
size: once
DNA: TGTGCCAGCTCCCCCGGACCGGGGACTGAAGCTTTCTTT
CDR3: CASSPGPGTEAFF

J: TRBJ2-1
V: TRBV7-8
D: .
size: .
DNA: TGTGCCAGCAGCTTCGGGGTCAATGAGCAGTTCTTC
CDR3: CASSFGVNEQFF

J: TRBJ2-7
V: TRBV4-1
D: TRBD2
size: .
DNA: TGCGCCAGCAGCCCTGCGGGACTAGCGGGAGGGGGATCCTACGAGCAGTACTTC
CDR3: CASSPAGLAGGGSYEQYF

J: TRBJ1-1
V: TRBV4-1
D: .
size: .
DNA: TGCGCCAGCAGCCTAGGTGGGGGGCATGGGAACACTGAAGCTTTCTTT
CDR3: CASSLGGGHGNTEAFF

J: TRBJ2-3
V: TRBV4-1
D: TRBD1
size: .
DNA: TGCGCCAGCAGCCAGACAGGGGGTACAACAGATACGCAGTATTTT
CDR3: CASSQTGGTTDTQYF

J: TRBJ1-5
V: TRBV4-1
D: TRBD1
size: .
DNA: TGCGCCAGCAGCCCGACGGGACAGGGGAACAATCAGCCCCAGCATTTT
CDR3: CASSPTGQGNNQPQHF

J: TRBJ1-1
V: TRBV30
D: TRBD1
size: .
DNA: TGTGCCTGGAGTGTACCTGGACAGGGGCACACTGAAGCTTTCTTT
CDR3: CAWSVPGQGHTEAFF

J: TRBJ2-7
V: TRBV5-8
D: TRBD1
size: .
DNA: TGTGCCAGCATCGCATTTAGGACAGGGAACCACGAGCAGTACTTC
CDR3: CASIAFRTGNHEQYF

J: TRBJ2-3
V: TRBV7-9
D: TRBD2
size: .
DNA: TGTGCCAGCAGCTACGTTGCGGGGGGCCTCACAGATACGCAGTATTTT
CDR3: CASSYVAGGLTDTQYF

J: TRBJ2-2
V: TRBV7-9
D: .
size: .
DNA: TGTGCCAGCAGCTCCGGGGAGCTGTTTTTT
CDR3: CASSSGELFF

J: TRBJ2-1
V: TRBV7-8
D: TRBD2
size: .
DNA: TGTGCCAGCAGCCGGGGACTAGCGGGAGGGAATGAGCAGTTCTTC
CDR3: CASSRGLAGGNEQFF

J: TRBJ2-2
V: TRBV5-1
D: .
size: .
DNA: TGCGCCAGCAGCTTGGCCCCGCGACTGCTTCCCGAGGAGCTGTTTTTT
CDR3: CASSLAPRLLPEELFF

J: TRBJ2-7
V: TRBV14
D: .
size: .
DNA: TGTGCCAGCAGCCATGTTCGGGTGGGGTACGAGCAGTACTTC
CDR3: CASSHVRVGYEQYF

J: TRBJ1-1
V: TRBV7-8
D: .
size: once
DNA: TGTGCCAGCAGCTTGGGACACATGAACACTGAAGCTTTCTTT
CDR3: CASSLGHMNTEAFF

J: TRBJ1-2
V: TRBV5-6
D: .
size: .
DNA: TGTGCCAGCAGCTTGGCCTCTTCAGGCTATGGCTACACCTTC
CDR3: CASSLASSGYGYTF

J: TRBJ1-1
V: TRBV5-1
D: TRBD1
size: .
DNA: TGCGCCAGCAGCTTAAAACAGGGGGTCCGGACTGAAGCTTTCTTT
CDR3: CASSLKQGVRTEAFF

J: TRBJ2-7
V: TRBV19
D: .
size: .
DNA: TGTGCCAGTAGTATCGATACCTCCTACGAGCAGTACTTC
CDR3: CASSIDTSYEQYF

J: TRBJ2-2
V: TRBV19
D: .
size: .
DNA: TGTGCCAGTAGTCAGGCCTCGAGCACCGGGGAGCTGTTTTTT
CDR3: CASSQASSTGELFF

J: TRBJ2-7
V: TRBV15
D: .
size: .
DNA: TGTGCCACCAGCCATCTTGCCGCGCAGTACTTC
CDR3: CATSHLAAQYF

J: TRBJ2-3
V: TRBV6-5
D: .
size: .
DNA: TGTGCCAGCAGTTACTTAAGGGGGATTAGCACAGATACGCAGTATTTT
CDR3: CASSYLRGISTDTQYF

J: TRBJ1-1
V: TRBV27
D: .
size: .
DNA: TGTGCCAGCAGTTTGGCAGGCTTGAACACTGAAGCTTTCTTT
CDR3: CASSLAGLNTEAFF

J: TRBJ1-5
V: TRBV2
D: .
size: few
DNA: TGTGCCAGCAAGTGGGGCAATCAGCCCCAGCATTTT
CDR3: CASKWGNQPQHF

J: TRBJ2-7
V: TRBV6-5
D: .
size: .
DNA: TGTGCCAGCAGTTATCTGAGGGGTTTGCACGAGCAGTACTTC
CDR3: CASSYLRGLHEQYF

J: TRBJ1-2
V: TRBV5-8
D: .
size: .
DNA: TGTGCCAGCAGCTTGCCCGAGGGTATTGGCTATGGCTACACCTTC
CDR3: CASSLPEGIGYGYTF

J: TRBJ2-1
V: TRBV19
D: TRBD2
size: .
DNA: TGTGCCAGTAGCCTTACTAGCGGCGGATACAATGAGCAGTTCTTC
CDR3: CASSLTSGGYNEQFF

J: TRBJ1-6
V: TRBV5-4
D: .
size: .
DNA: TGTGCCAGCAGCTTTGGGAGTTCACCCCTCCACTTT
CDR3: CASSFGSSPLHF

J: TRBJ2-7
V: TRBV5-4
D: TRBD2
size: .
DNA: TGTGCCAGCAGCCCGCGGGGGTCCTACGAGCAGTACTTC
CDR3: CASSPRGSYEQYF

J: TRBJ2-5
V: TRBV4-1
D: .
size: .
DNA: TGCGCCAGCAGCCAAGTAGGGCAGGGGTTAGAGACCCAGTACTTC
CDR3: CASSQVGQGLETQYF

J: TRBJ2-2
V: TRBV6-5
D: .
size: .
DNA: TGTGCCAGCAGTTACAGGAGCCCCGGGGAGCTGTTTTTT
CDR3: CASSYRSPGELFF

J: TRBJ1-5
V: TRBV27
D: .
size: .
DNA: TGTGCCAGCGGACCGACAAAGCCCCAGCATTTT
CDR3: CASGPTKPQHF